The 32 T cell receptor beta chains listed next were all sequenced from one sample in a study of cytomegalovirus exposure and HLA in healthy donors. A multiplex PCR was run with 60 Vbeta primers and 13 Jbeta primers. Measured with immunoSEQ multiplex PCR; TCRdb has only the in-frame clones, and not every one. The table includes 150,000 to 200,000 clones, 60% to 80% detected once. Sequencing was carried out using PBMCs. These receptor sequences come from a woman aged 45-60 years in good health and CMV-seropositive.

This chain connects TRBV7-9 to TRBJ2-5; 9 bases align to TRBD1. This CDR3 has 15 amino acids. The germline V gene has CDR1 SEHNR and CDR2 FQNEAQ (reference sequence). V lost 2 bases and J lost 4; bases outside the gene matches: 5. CDR3 DNA: TGTGCCAGCAGCTTAAGGGACAGGGCCGGAGAGACCCAGTACTTC. This gives the protein CASSLRDRAGETQYF.

The CDR3 protein is CASSPSGGQTEAFF. The CDR3 DNA follows: TGTGCCAGCAGCCCGTCAGGGGGCCAGACTGAAGCTTTCTTT. The gene calls are TRBV7-9 and TRBJ1-1; 8 positions agree with TRBD1. The CDR3 spans 14 residues. The germline gives CDR1 SEHNR, CDR2 FQNEAQ (reference sequence). V lost 5 bases to trimming and J lost 5 bases; unmatched junction nucleotides: 7.

The CDR3 protein is CASSQSTSGGAHYNEQFF. The CDR3 nucleotides read TGTGCCAGCAGCCAGTCAACTAGCGGGGGGGCCCACTACAATGAGCAGTTCTTC. This sequence joins TRBV4-2 and TRBJ2-1; 13 nucleotides align to TRBD2. The CDR3 length is 18 residues. The germline CDR1 and CDR2 sequences are LGHNA and YNFKEQ. Losses at the gene ends were 3 bases for V and 3 bases for J; bases not matched to a gene: 8.

This chain links TRBV5-1 with TRBJ2-1; 9 positions match TRBD1. The CDR3 sequence is 15 residues long. Germline assignment: CDR1 SGHRS and CDR2 YFSETQ. The junction had 7 bases not matched to a gene; V was cut back by 5 bases and J by 4 bases. The CDR3 sequence: CASRGGQGTYNEQFF. The CDR3 nucleotides read TGCGCCAGCAGAGGGGGACAGGGCACTTACAATGAGCAGTTCTTC.

The chain employs TRBV6-6 and TRBJ1-3; D is possibly TRBD1 (5 bases). The germline V and J ends were trimmed by 8 bases and 4 bases, with 18 bases remaining between them. CDR1 and CDR2 from the germline V gene are MNHNY and SVGAGI (reference sequence). The length of the CDR3 is 15 residues. CDR3: CASCRAGGGGNTIYF. CDR3 bases: TGTGCCAGCTGCCGCGCGGGGGGAGGCGGAAACACCATATATTTT.

The chain combines TRBV4-1 with TRBJ2-5, with 7 nucleotides matching TRBD1. The CDR3 is 15 amino acids. CDR1 is MGHRA and CDR2 is YSYEKL in the germline V gene. V trimming: 1 base; J trimming: 5 bases; junction bases outside the gene matches: 7. CDR3 DNA: TGCGCCAGCAGCCAAGGAGGGGGCCTGGAGGAGACCCAGTACTTC. Protein product: CASSQGGGLEETQYF.

This rearrangement joins TRBV7-9 to TRBJ2-2; TRBD1 aligns across 8 bases. The ends lost 4 bases at V and 6 bases at J; junction bases unmatched: 10. Germline V lookup: CDR1 SEHNR, CDR2 FQNEAQ (reference sequence). This CDR3 spans 16 amino acids. The CDR3 loop reads CASSSTGRGRAGELFF. CDR3 in DNA: TGTGCCAGCAGCTCAACGGGCAGGGGGCGCGCCGGGGAGCTGTTTTTT.

The chain uses TRBV7-9 and TRBJ1-1; TRBD1 might be the D (6 bases). With 3 bases removed from V and 2 bases from J, the gap between germline ends came to 19 bases. This CDR3 region has 17 residues. CDR1 and CDR2 from the germline V gene are SEHNR and FQNEAQ (reference sequence). CDR3 coding DNA: TGTGCCAGCAGCTTCAGAGGGCTTGAACAGGGCAACACTGAAGCTTTCTTT. This codes for CASSFRGLEQGNTEAFF. Drawing the rest from reference TRBV7-9 and TRBJ1-1, the complete variable domain is DTGVSQNPRHKITKRGQNVTFRCDPISEHNRLYWYRQTLGQGPEFLTYFQNEAQLEKSRLLSDRFSAERPKGSFSTLEIQRTEQGDSAMYLCASSFRGLEQGNTEAFFGQGTRLTVV.

This sequence joins TRBV4-2 and TRBJ1-4; TRBD1 agrees at 10 bases. Germline lookup yields CDR1 LGHNA and CDR2 YNFKEQ. The CDR3 runs to 24 residues. Trimming at V came to 4 bases and at J to 0 bases, leaving 26 bases not matched to a gene. CDR3 sequence reads: CASSRPKINARDRGEQATNEKLFF. As DNA, the CDR3 is TGTGCCAGCAGCCGTCCGAAGATCAATGCCCGGGACAGGGGAGAGCAGGCAACTAATGAAAAACTGTTTTTT.

The gene calls are TRBV21-1 and TRBJ2-7; the table's D call, TRBD1, was not checked against the DNA. TRBV21-1 is recorded as a pseudogene. The CDR3 has 14 amino acids. In DNA form, the CDR3 reads TGTGCCAGCAGCAGAGGGGGCGGGTCCTACGAGCAGTACTTC. It specifies CASSRGGGSYEQYF.

A single count supports this clone. The chain joins TRBV6-5 to TRBJ1-1; no reliable D call. The CDR3 consists of 13 residues. In germline, CDR1 is MNHEY, CDR2 SVGAGI. Trimming took off 4 bases at V and 4 bases at J, with 10 bases between the two ends. This chain's CDR3 is CASSLRGSTEAFF. The CDR3 DNA is TGTGCCAGCAGTTTGAGAGGCAGCACTGAAGCTTTCTTT.

The chain uses TRBV7-6 and TRBJ1-3; D ambiguous. CDR3 size: 14 residues. The V and J ends lost 1 base and 1 base respectively, with 5 bases between them. Looked up from germline, CDR1 is SGHVS and CDR2 is FNYEAQ. The CDR3 protein is CASSLGASGNTIYF. DNA of the CDR3: TGTGCCAGCAGCTTAGGGGCTTCTGGAAACACCATATATTTT.

This clone showed up just a few times. V is TRBV7-9 and J is TRBJ2-5; 14 nucleotides agree with TRBD2. The V and J ends lost 4 bases and 5 bases, in that order; junction bases with no gene match: 6. The CDR3 length is 16 residues. The germline CDR1 and CDR2 sequences are SEHNR and FQNEAQ (reference sequence). The CDR3 sequence is CASSSKGLAGDETQYF. CDR3 coding DNA: TGTGCCAGCAGCTCGAAGGGACTAGCGGGGGACGAGACCCAGTACTTC.

The sample holds many counts of this clone. In DNA, the CDR3 is TGTGCCAGCAGTTACGGACAGGGCAGGGGCTACACCTTC. Residues: CASSYGQGRGYTF. V and J are TRBV6-5 and TRBJ1-2; 8 bases match TRBD1. CDR1 MNHEY and CDR2 SVGAGI come from the germline V gene. This CDR3 has 13 residues. V dropped 2 bases and J dropped 8; count of bases not matched to a gene: 4.

This rearrangement joins TRBV7-9 to TRBJ1-1; 9 bases are a match to TRBD1. With V trimmed by 6 bases and J by 4 bases, 6 bases remained unmatched. Per germline, CDR1 SEHNR and CDR2 FQNEAQ (reference sequence). This CDR3 contains 14 residues. The CDR3 spells CASSLDRGATEAFF. For the CDR3, the DNA is TGTGCCAGCAGTTTGGACAGGGGAGCCACTGAAGCTTTCTTT. Drawing the rest from reference TRBV7-9 and TRBJ1-1, the complete variable domain is DTGVSQNPRHKITKRGQNVTFRCDPISEHNRLYWYRQTLGQGPEFLTYFQNEAQLEKSRLLSDRFSAERPKGSFSTLEIQRTEQGDSAMYLCASSLDRGATEAFFGQGTRLTVV.

The chain uses TRBV9 and TRBJ1-2, with 9 bases that match TRBD1. V lost 3 bases, J lost 5 bases, and 2 bases stayed unmatched. From germline, CDR1 is SGDLS and CDR2 YYNGEE. The CDR3 runs to 13 residues. The CDR3 loop is CASSAGTGYGYTF. CDR3 sequence (DNA): TGTGCCAGCAGCGCTGGGACAGGGTATGGCTACACCTTC.

This clone was seen a few times. The rearrangement uses TRBV6-1 and TRBJ2-3; D is ambiguous. Looked up from germline, CDR1 is MNHNS and CDR2 is SASEGT. The CDR3 sequence is 15 residues long. V dropped 4 bases and J dropped 1 base, with 12 bases sitting between them. CDR3 nucleotides: TGTGCCAGCAGTGGAGAAATGGTACGCACAGATACGCAGTATTTT. It specifies CASSGEMVRTDTQYF.

V is TRBV6-1 and J is TRBJ2-1; D may be TRBD2 (6 bases). This CDR3 comprises 14 residues. Deletions cut 4 bases from V and 3 bases from J, with 10 bases between. CDR1 and CDR2 from the germline V gene are MNHNS and SASEGT. The CDR3 spells CASSGEVYYNEQFF. The CDR3 nucleotides read TGTGCCAGCAGTGGGGAGGTGTACTACAATGAGCAGTTCTTC.

The V gene is TRBV5-1, the J gene TRBJ2-3; 7 positions agree with TRBD1. CDR1 is SGHRS and CDR2 is YFSETQ in the germline V gene. Trimming cost V 4 bases and J 10 bases; bases outside gene matches: 15. The CDR3 is 15 amino acids. The CDR3 DNA follows: TGCGCCAGCAGCGTCCGGGACAGAGCCCTTATAGCGCAGTATTTT. This sequence encodes CASSVRDRALIAQYF.

This chain connects TRBV5-1 to TRBJ2-7; D may be TRBD1 (6 bases). This CDR3 is built from 12 residues. Germline V gives CDR1 SGHRS, CDR2 YFSETQ. The V end was cut by 2 bases, the J end by 7 bases, with 10 bases between. CDR3 protein: CASSFQGIEQYF. The DNA of the CDR3 is TGCGCCAGCAGCTTTCAGGGGATTGAGCAGTACTTC. Supplemented by reference TRBV5-1 and TRBJ2-7, the full variable domain reads KAGVTQTPRYLIKTRGQQVTLSCSPISGHRSVSWYQQTPGQGLQFLFEYFSETQRNKGNFPGRFSGRQFSNSRSEMNVSTLELGDSALYLCASSFQGIEQYFGPGTRLTVT.

The gene calls are TRBV30 and TRBJ1-5; 7 bases match TRBD1. Germline CDR1 reads GTSNPN; CDR2 reads SVGIG (reference sequence). V lost 3 bases, J lost 4 bases, and 9 bases stayed unmatched. This CDR3 has 15 residues. The chain's CDR3 is CAWRAGGRGNQPQHF. The DNA for the CDR3 is TGTGCCTGGAGGGCAGGGGGGCGCGGGAATCAGCCCCAGCATTTT. The full variable domain, rest sourced from reference TRBV30 and TRBJ1-5, is SQTIHQWPATLVQPVGSPLSLECTVEGTSNPNLYWYRQAAGRGLQLLFYSVGIGQISSEVPQNLSASRPQDRQFILSSKKLLLSDSGFYLCAWRAGGRGNQPQHFGDGTRLSIL.

This clone was detected only once. The chain is built from TRBV11-3 and TRBJ2-7, with a tentative D call TRBD2 (5 bases). The V and J ends lost 1 base and 0 bases respectively, with 7 bases between them. The CDR3 totals 14 residues. Germline assignment: CDR1 SGHNT and CDR2 YENEEA. This chain's CDR3 is CASSLGGNSYEQYF. CDR3 in DNA: TGTGCCAGCAGCTTAGGAGGGAACTCCTACGAGCAGTACTTC. Complete variable domain (other parts from reference TRBV11-3 and TRBJ2-7): EAGVVQSPRYKIIEKKQPVAFWCNPISGHNTLYWYLQNLGQGPELLIRYENEEAVDDSQLPKDRFSAERLKGVDSTLKIQPAELGDSAVYLCASSLGGNSYEQYFGPGTRLTVT.

The rearrangement joins TRBV4-2 to TRBJ1-3, with a weak D call TRBD1 (5 bases). The germline gives CDR1 LGHNA, CDR2 YNFKEQ. The V and J ends lost 7 bases and 5 bases respectively, with 15 bases between them. The CDR3 loop spans 14 amino acids. CDR3 protein: CASTPGLGRNTIYF. The CDR3 DNA is TGTGCCAGCACCCCAGGGTTGGGAAGAAACACCATATATTTT.

V gene TRBV29-1 combines with J gene TRBJ2-3, with unresolved D. CDR1 is SQVTM and CDR2 is ANQGSEA in the germline V gene. CDR3 length: 12 residues. Trimming stripped 5 bases from V and 2 bases from J, with 8 bases between. The CDR3 DNA reads TGCAGCGTTACCGGGTCCACAGATACGCAGTATTTT. Translating gives CSVTGSTDTQYF.

The V gene is TRBV7-3, the J gene TRBJ2-1; the match to TRBD1 covers 8 bases. J lost 2 bases, V lost 5 bases, and 11 bases had no gene match. The CDR3 loop spans 17 amino acids. CDR1 is SGHTA, CDR2 FQGTGA, per germline. The CDR3 DNA is TGTGCCAGCAGCGCAGACGCAGGGGGCGCGACCTACAATGAGCAGTTCTTC. It is translated as CASSADAGGATYNEQFF.

The chain recombines TRBV30 with TRBJ1-3; D might be TRBD1 (6 bases). Trimming left V 1 base short and J 0 bases short, with 7 bases between. In germline, CDR1 is GTSNPN, CDR2 SVGIG (reference sequence). CDR3 length: 14 amino acids. The CDR3 loop reads CAWSGGHSGNTIYF. For the CDR3, the DNA is TGTGCCTGGAGTGGGGGACACTCTGGAAACACCATATATTTT.

This clone was seen a single time. This chain uses TRBV5-1 with TRBJ2-7; 10 nucleotides align to TRBD1. The CDR3 consists of 19 residues. CDR1 is SGHRS, CDR2 YFSETQ, per germline. V shed 4 bases, J shed 0 bases, and the junction held 16 bases outside the gene matches. The DNA for the CDR3 is TGCGCCAGCAGCCGCCGTCCCCCCGGGACAGGGGAAGTCTCCTACGAGCAGTACTTC. Its protein product is CASSRRPPGTGEVSYEQYF. Full variable domain (rest looked up from reference TRBV5-1 and TRBJ2-7): KAGVTQTPRYLIKTRGQQVTLSCSPISGHRSVSWYQQTPGQGLQFLFEYFSETQRNKGNFPGRFSGRQFSNSRSEMNVSTLELGDSALYLCASSRRPPGTGEVSYEQYFGPGTRLTVT.

The chain has TRBV5-1 and TRBJ1-6; 7 bases match TRBD1. Germline trimming cut 3 bases from V and 8 bases from J; bases unmatched to any gene: 8. From germline, CDR1 is SGHRS and CDR2 YFSETQ. The CDR3 is made up of 15 amino acids. This CDR3 is CASSSRTGSDSPLHF. CDR3 DNA sequence: TGCGCCAGCAGCTCCCGGACAGGATCGGATTCACCCCTCCACTTT. Combining the CDR3 with reference TRBV5-1 and TRBJ1-6 gives the whole variable domain KAGVTQTPRYLIKTRGQQVTLSCSPISGHRSVSWYQQTPGQGLQFLFEYFSETQRNKGNFPGRFSGRQFSNSRSEMNVSTLELGDSALYLCASSSRTGSDSPLHFGNGTRLTVT.

The gene calls are TRBV16 and TRBJ1-1; the D is unclear. Germline lookup yields CDR1 KGHSY and CDR2 FQNENV. V was pared by 2 bases and J by 6 bases, with 16 bases between. CDR3 length: 15 amino acids. In DNA form, the CDR3 reads TGTGCCAGCAGCCAAAAGGGAAGAGGGTGCGCTGAAGCTTTCTTT. It is translated as CASSQKGRGCAEAFF.

CDR3 DNA sequence: TGTGCCAGCAGCCAAGATCCGGGACAGGGTTACGAGCAGTACTTC. Translated: CASSQDPGQGYEQYF. V is TRBV4-2 and J is TRBJ2-7; 9 positions agree with TRBD1. CDR3 length equals 15 residues. CDR1 and CDR2 (germline): LGHNA, YNFKEQ. The ends lost 0 bases at V and 4 bases at J; junction bases unmatched: 4.

A few counts support this clone. The chain recombines TRBV18 with TRBJ1-2; D is undetermined. The CDR3 totals 15 residues. V lost 2 bases and J 0 bases, leaving 10 bases between the germline ends. Germline CDR1 is KGHSH and CDR2 is LQKENI. The CDR3 DNA follows: TGTGCCAGCTCACCAGGAGTAATCTCTAACTATGGCTACACCTTC. Its translation: CASSPGVISNYGYTF.

A few counts support this clone. The chain couples TRBV9 to TRBJ2-7; D is possibly TRBD2 (5 bases). Germline CDR1 reads SGDLS; CDR2 reads YYNGEE. The CDR3 loop spans 14 amino acids. Between the trimmed V and J ends, which lost 4 bases and 2 bases, there was a span of 13 bases. CDR3 DNA sequence: TGTGCCAGCAGCCCCCGGACTCCCCCCTACGAGCAGTACTTC. It specifies CASSPRTPPYEQYF.